The rows below give T cell receptor beta chains drawn from one sample of a study of CD8+ T cells in alopecia areata. Repertoires were generated with immunoSEQ multiplex PCR, while TCRdb's copy carries only in-frame clones and drops some. The sample carries around 100,000 clones, less than 50% recorded once. The sample taken for sequencing was CD4+ T cells sorted from blood. These receptors came from a human donor with alopecia areata. Both conserved end residues are part of each CDR3. D genes are given only for firm matches. A clone size is listed for some rows: how often the clone was seen (once, few, many), or a class if it is expanded.

>-|TRBJ2-3|-|13|TRBV29-1
CSGSRTATDTQYF
TGCAGCGGGAGCAGAACAGCTACAGATACGCAGTATTTT
>-|TRBJ1-1|-|14|TRBV18
CASSPLQGDTEAFF
TGTGCCAGCTCACCACTCCAGGGTGACACTGAAGCTTTCTTT
>-|TRBJ2-1|TRBD1|16|TRBV5-4
CASSKETGGSYNEQFF
TGTGCCAGCAGCAAAGAGACAGGGGGCTCCTACAATGAGCAGTTCTTC
>-|TRBJ1-5|-|15|TRBV2
CASSREGGSNQPQHF
TGTGCCAGCAGCAGGGAGGGGGGGAGCAATCAGCCCCAGCATTTT
>few|TRBJ2-5|-|15|TRBV5-6
CASSGATELKETQYF
TGTGCCAGCAGCGGAGCGACAGAACTTAAAGAGACCCAGTACTTC
>-|TRBJ1-5|-|16|TRBV30
CAWSVFGANSNQPQHF
TGTGCCTGGAGTGTATTCGGGGCTAATAGCAATCAGCCCCAGCATTTT
>few|TRBJ2-3|TRBD1|11|TRBV29-1
CSVEPGQTQYF
TGCAGCGTTGAGCCGGGACAGACGCAGTATTTT
>-|TRBJ2-5|TRBD1|15|TRBV30
CAWGGDRGPRETQYF
TGTGCCTGGGGGGGAGACAGGGGGCCCCGTGAGACCCAGTACTTC
>-|TRBJ1-1|TRBD1|16|TRBV7-9
CASSSGGTEMNTEAFF
TGTGCCAGCAGCTCAGGGGGGACAGAAATGAACACTGAAGCTTTCTTT
>-|TRBJ2-7|TRBD1|13|TRBV27
CASRAGGTYEQYF
TGTGCCAGCAGAGCAGGGGGCACCTACGAGCAGTACTTC
>-|TRBJ2-3|TRBD2|14|TRBV2
CASSLSGGVETQYF
TGTGCCAGCAGTTTAAGCGGGGGGGTGGAAACGCAGTATTTT
>medium-sized|TRBJ2-1|TRBD2|17|TRBV19
CASSIGRGGGRANEQFF
TGTGCCAGTAGTATAGGCCGAGGGGGCGGGAGGGCCAACGAGCAGTTCTTC
>few|TRBJ2-2|-|13|TRBV29-1
CSVGNMGAGELFF
TGCAGCGTTGGAAATATGGGAGCCGGGGAGCTGTTTTTT
>many|TRBJ1-6|-|11|TRBV23-1
CASSPETPLHF
TGCGCCAGCAGTCCGGAGACACCCCTCCACTTT
>-|TRBJ2-7|-|15|TRBV7-2
CASSLVAGGYYEQYF
TGTGCCAGCAGCTTAGTCGCAGGGGGGTACTACGAGCAGTACTTC
>-|TRBJ1-3|-|14|TRBV30
CAWSFRRRMHTIYF
TGTGCCTGGAGTTTCCGCAGGAGAATGCACACCATATATTTT
>few|TRBJ2-5|-|13|TRBV18
CASSPSGQETQYF
TGTGCCAGCTCACCGTCCGGACAAGAGACCCAGTACTTC
>-|TRBJ2-5|-|13|TRBV6-6
CASGWDYQETQYF
TGTGCCAGCGGCTGGGACTACCAAGAGACCCAGTACTTC
>-|TRBJ1-1|-|13|TRBV7-8
CASSLAGATEAFF
TGTGCCAGCAGCTTAGCTGGGGCCACTGAAGCTTTCTTT
>-|TRBJ2-1|TRBD2|15|TRBV10-3
CAISGGGALSGEQFF
TGTGCCATCAGTGGGGGGGGAGCCCTCTCCGGTGAGCAGTTCTTC
>-|TRBJ1-6|-|11|TRBV20-1
CSARVGSPLHF
TGCAGTGCTAGAGTCGGGTCACCCCTCCACTTT
>few|TRBJ2-7|-|16|TRBV7-8
CASSPPRVVHAYEQYF
TGTGCCAGCAGCCCCCCTAGGGTAGTTCACGCCTACGAGCAGTACTTC
>few|TRBJ2-2|TRBD1|15|TRBV28
CASSDRTGDTGELFF
TGTGCCAGCAGCGACAGGACAGGGGACACCGGGGAGCTGTTTTTT
>-|TRBJ1-1|-|18|TRBV23-1
CASSQRTAEIYRDTEAFF
TGCGCCAGCAGTCAAAGAACCGCAGAAATATATCGGGACACTGAAGCTTTCTTT
>once|TRBJ1-1|-|14|TRBV29-1
CSVKKTVMNTEAFF
TGCAGCGTTAAAAAGACAGTCATGAACACTGAAGCTTTCTTT
>few|TRBJ2-7|TRBD1|15|TRBV6-5
CASSYSGQPMFEQYF
TGTGCCAGCAGTTACTCGGGACAGCCGATGTTCGAGCAGTACTTC
>few|TRBJ2-5|-|12|TRBV29-1
CSVQEDQETQYF
TGCAGCGTGCAGGAAGACCAAGAGACCCAGTACTTC
>-|TRBJ1-1|-|13|TRBV5-1
CASSGYVGTEAFF
TGCGCCAGCAGCGGGTACGTGGGCACTGAAGCTTTCTTT
>few|TRBJ2-3|TRBD2|14|TRBV7-2
CASSLRLAADTQYF
TGTGCCAGCAGCCTCCGACTAGCTGCGGATACGCAGTATTTT
>-|TRBJ2-5|-|14|TRBV19
CASSSDWDKETQYF
TGTGCCAGTAGTTCGGACTGGGACAAAGAGACCCAGTACTTC
>-|TRBJ2-4|TRBD2|15|TRBV19
CASSMSGGAKNIQYF
TGTGCCAGTAGTATGTCGGGGGGAGCCAAAAACATTCAGTACTTC
>-|TRBJ1-2|TRBD1|15|TRBV5-1
CASTPEGQGSRGYTF
TGCGCCAGCACCCCGGAAGGACAGGGATCGCGTGGCTACACCTTC
>once|TRBJ2-5|TRBD2|13|TRBV6-5
CASSRLARETQYF
TGTGCCAGCAGCCGACTAGCTCGGGAGACCCAGTACTTC
>few|TRBJ2-2|TRBD1|14|TRBV5-1
CASSWTGANGELFF
TGCGCCAGCAGCTGGACAGGGGCGAACGGGGAGCTGTTTTTT
>-|TRBJ2-7|TRBD1|14|TRBV7-9
CASSPDRDAYEQYF
TGTGCCAGCAGCCCGGACAGGGATGCCTACGAGCAGTACTTC
>many|TRBJ2-7|-|13|TRBV7-9
CASSLRAGYEQYF
TGTGCCAGCAGCTTACGTGCAGGGTACGAGCAGTACTTC
>few|TRBJ2-1|-|12|TRBV11-3
CASSLSGNEQFF
TGTGCCAGCAGCTTATCAGGGAATGAGCAGTTCTTC
>once|TRBJ1-1|-|15|TRBV4-1
CASSQDRQFVTEAFF
TGCGCCAGCAGCCAAGATCGGCAGTTTGTCACTGAAGCTTTCTTT
>once|TRBJ2-5|-|12|TRBV2
CASSVVQETQYF
TGTGCCAGCAGTGTAGTCCAAGAGACCCAGTACTTC